These 30 T cell receptor beta chains originate from one sample sequenced in a study of response to subunit inactivated influenza vaccine. TCRdb ran MiXCR on the RT-PCR reads and lists one entry per CDR3 protein. The data show hundreds of thousands of distinct CDR3 sequences, less than 20% seen once. This specimen was PBMCs from blood, taken about 5 days after vaccination. The receptors here all came from a man between 45 and 60 years old who received an inactivated influenza vaccine.

This clonotype has just one count. The chain couples TRBV10-3 to TRBJ2-1; 16 nucleotides align to TRBD2. With V trimmed by 10 bases and J by 2 bases, 14 bases remained unmatched. Germline CDR1 is ENHRY and CDR2 is SYGVKD. This CDR3 contains 19 residues. The CDR3 DNA reads as TGTGCCACGCGGATTGGGACTAGCGGGAGGGGGGGACCCTACAATGAGCAGTTCTTC. Its protein is CATRIGTSGRGGPYNEQFF.

This clonotype has a handful of counts. The chain joins TRBV14 to TRBJ2-5; D unclear. Germline-derived CDR1 and CDR2 are SGHDN and FVKESK. The germline V and J ends were trimmed by 1 base and 4 bases, with 13 bases remaining between them. The CDR3 loop spans 15 amino acids. The CDR3 coding sequence is TGTGCCAGCAGCCAAGTGCTCTATGGCGGAGAGACCCAGTACTTC. Amino acid sequence: CASSQVLYGGETQYF.

The CDR3 protein is CASSPRGGGSYEQYF. For the CDR3, the DNA is TGTGCCAGCAGCCCTCGGGGGGGCGGGAGCTACGAGCAGTACTTC. The rearrangement uses TRBV7-9 and TRBJ2-7; TRBD2 agrees at 8 bases. V lost 5 bases to trimming and J lost 3 bases; unmatched junction nucleotides: 9. The V gene's germline CDR1 is SEHNR and CDR2 FQNEAQ (reference sequence). The CDR3 runs to 15 residues.

This rearrangement joins TRBV5-1 to TRBJ2-3; D not certain. Trimming removed 0 bases from V and 4 bases from J, with 9 bases in between. This CDR3 region has 14 residues. CDR1 SGHRS and CDR2 YFSETQ come from the germline V gene. The CDR3 reads CASSLAYSADTQYF. CDR3 sequence (DNA): TGCGCCAGCAGCTTGGCCTACTCGGCAGATACGCAGTATTTT.

CDR3 amino acids: CASSLAGGQGNYEQYF. The DNA of the CDR3 is TGCGCCAGCAGCTTGGCCGGAGGGCAGGGGAACTACGAGCAGTACTTC. J is TRBJ2-7 and V is TRBV5-1; D may correspond to TRBD1 or TRBD2 (6 bases each). Germline CDR1 SGHRS, CDR2 YFSETQ. V lost 0 bases, J lost 3 bases, and 16 bases lay in between. The CDR3 runs to 16 residues.

This clonotype was seen only a few times. The gene calls are TRBV29-1 and TRBJ2-2; the D call may be TRBD1 or TRBD2 (5 bases each). Trimming took 7 bases from V and 8 from J, leaving 23 bases between them. The germline V gene encodes CDR1 SQVTM and CDR2 ANQGSEA. There are 15 residues in the CDR3. The CDR3: CSGRTGTTQEGELFF. The CDR3 nucleotides read TGCAGCGGCAGGACCGGGACCACCCAGGAGGGGGAGCTGTTTTTT.

The V gene is TRBV20-1, the J gene TRBJ2-3; the match to TRBD2 covers 12 bases. The CDR3 length is 15 residues. V lost 1 base and J lost 8; bases outside the gene matches: 7. Germline V gene sequence: CDR1 DFQATT, CDR2 SNEGSKA (reference sequence). The CDR3 protein is CSARVASGGGPTQYF. In DNA form, the CDR3 reads TGCAGTGCTAGAGTGGCTAGCGGGGGGGGGCCTACGCAGTATTTT.

This clonotype came up a few times. The chain has TRBV6-1 and TRBJ2-1, with 9 bases that match TRBD2. This CDR3 contains 14 residues. Germline values: CDR1 MNHNS, CDR2 SASEGT. V dropped 7 bases and J dropped 9; count of bases not matched to a gene: 10. The CDR3 spells CASTRVAGVSEQFF. Here the CDR3 DNA reads TGTGCCAGCACTAGAGTAGCGGGAGTTAGTGAGCAGTTCTTC.

There are a few counts of this clonotype. This chain links TRBV3-1 with TRBJ2-3; D remains unclear. Germline lookup yields CDR1 LGHDT and CDR2 YNNKEL (reference sequence). Trimming took off 0 bases at V and 14 bases at J, with 18 bases between the two ends. The CDR3 runs 14 residues. CDR3 bases: TGTGCCAGCAGCCAAGATCTCGGCGCCCGCCCGGTGTATTTT. It yields the protein CASSQDLGARPVYF.

There are a few counts of this clonotype. The gene calls are TRBV20-1 and TRBJ2-7; no reliable D call. Trimming removed 3 bases from V and 0 bases from J, with 9 bases in between. Germline CDR1 is DFQATT and CDR2 is SNEGSKA (reference sequence). The CDR3 is 13 amino acids. CDR3 nucleotide sequence: TGCAGTGCTAGCAAGGGCAGCTCCTACGAGCAGTACTTC. Protein product: CSASKGSSYEQYF.

This clonotype was seen a few times. The chain recombines TRBV6-5 with TRBJ2-7, with 7 bases that match TRBD2. Germline V gives CDR1 MNHEY, CDR2 SVGAGI. J was trimmed by 2 bases and V by 0 bases; bases with no gene match: 7. The CDR3 runs 16 residues. The CDR3 spells CASSYSSASGTYEQYF. CDR3 bases: TGTGCCAGCAGTTACTCGTCGGCTAGCGGAACCTACGAGCAGTACTTC.

This clonotype was seen only a few times. CDR3 loop: CASSLARGRAYNEQFF. CDR3 coding DNA: TGTGCCAGCAGCTTAGCTCGGGGGCGCGCCTACAATGAGCAGTTCTTC. V and J are TRBV7-2 and TRBJ2-1; D may be TRBD1 or TRBD2 (6 bases each). This CDR3 comprises 16 residues. CDR1 and CDR2 (germline): SGHTA, FQGNSA. V dropped 0 bases and J dropped 2 bases, with 11 bases sitting between them.

There are a few counts of this clonotype. One junction end does not reproduce the germline sequence, and a read error may be involved. V and J are TRBV7-2 and TRBJ2-1, with 9 nucleotides matching TRBD2. The V gene's germline CDR1 is SGHTA and CDR2 FQGNSA. The CDR3 has 12 amino acids. Here the CDR3 reads CASSLAAGGQIF. The CDR3 region has the DNA TGTGCCAGCAGCTTAGCGGCGGGGGGGCAGATCTTC. The entire variable domain, with the rest obtained from reference TRBV7-2 and TRBJ2-1, is as follows: GAGVSQSPSNKVTEKGKDVELRCDPISGHTALYWYRQSLGQGLEFLIYFQGNSAPDKSGLPSDRFSAERTGGSVSTLTIQRTQQEDSAVYLCASSLAAGGQIFGPGTRLTVL.

The rearrangement links TRBV4-2 to TRBJ1-5; D not certain. This CDR3 spans 12 amino acids. V lost 1 base and J lost 10, with 8 bases in between. Per the germline V gene, CDR1 is LGHNA and CDR2 is YNFKEQ. This CDR3 is CASSQVDNPQHF. In DNA form, the CDR3 reads TGTGCCAGCAGCCAAGTAGACAACCCCCAGCATTTT.

The V gene is TRBV7-2, the J gene TRBJ2-5; D is undetermined. V was shortened by 3 bases and J by 0 bases, with 5 bases between the two germline ends. Germline V gives CDR1 SGHTA, CDR2 FQGNSA. The CDR3 is 13 amino acids. CDR3 loop: CASSFTDQETQYF. In DNA, the CDR3 is TGTGCCAGCAGCTTTACAGACCAAGAGACCCAGTACTTC.

This clonotype showed up just once. V and J are TRBV20-1 and TRBJ2-7; 8 bases are a match to TRBD2. V shed 6 bases and J 3 bases; nucleotides not matched to a gene: 4. Germline CDR1 reads DFQATT; CDR2 reads SNEGSKA (reference sequence). The CDR3 is made up of 12 amino acids. The DNA for the CDR3 is TGCAGTGCAGCGGGGGAAGTCTACGAGCAGTACTTC. Translated: CSAAGEVYEQYF.

Turning to this clonotype: A much larger clone lies one base from this, so it may be a read error. J is TRBJ2-7 and V is TRBV7-9; D might be TRBD2 (6 bases). V shed 2 bases and J shed 7 bases, with 15 bases lying between them. The CDR3 loop spans 14 amino acids. CDR1 and CDR2 from the germline V gene are SEHNR and FQNEAQ (reference sequence). CDR3 DNA: TGTGCCAGCAGCTTAATTGCGGGGCGAGGGGAGCAGTACTTC. This sequence encodes CASSLIAGRGEQYF.

The gene calls are TRBV20-1 and TRBJ2-5; no reliable D call. In germline, CDR1 is DFQATT, CDR2 SNEGSKA (reference sequence). V was cut by 2 bases and J by 1 base, with 11 bases left in between. This CDR3 has 14 amino acids. CDR3 coding DNA: TGCAGTGCTAGAATCGCTGGAATCCAAGAGACCCAGTACTTC. Translating gives CSARIAGIQETQYF.

This chain connects TRBV28 to TRBJ1-2; TRBD1 might be the D (5 bases). The CDR3 loop spans 18 amino acids. Per the germline V gene, CDR1 is MDHEN and CDR2 is SYDVKM. V lost 5 bases and J 4 bases, leaving 26 bases between the germline ends. CDR3 sequence (DNA): TGTGCCAGCAGTACACTGCGGCCGGGACCGGCCGGCGTCTATGGCTACACCTTC. Protein: CASSTLRPGPAGVYGYTF.

This clonotype was counted only a few times. The chain uses TRBV29-1 and TRBJ1-4, with D perhaps TRBD1 (5 bases). V lost 4 bases and J 10 bases, leaving 16 bases between the germline ends. This CDR3 is built from 13 residues. The V gene's germline CDR1 is SQVTM and CDR2 ANQGSEA. The chain's CDR3 is CSVAMRGRAKLFF. CDR3 nucleotide sequence: TGCAGCGTTGCCATGAGGGGTCGGGCAAAACTGTTTTTT.

V usage is TRBV20-1 and J usage is TRBJ1-1; no definite D call. V lost 1 base and J 3 bases, leaving 15 bases between the germline ends. Looked up from germline, CDR1 is DFQATT and CDR2 is SNEGSKA (reference sequence). The CDR3 loop spans 15 amino acids. CDR3 in DNA: TGCAGTGCTAGAGGGGTAGGGCTCGCTTACACTGAAGCTTTCTTT. Translation: CSARGVGLAYTEAFF.

Many counts were recorded for this clonotype. The gene calls are TRBV5-1 and TRBJ1-2; D remains ambiguous. CDR1 SGHRS and CDR2 YFSETQ come from the germline V gene. The CDR3 has 16 amino acids. V was pared by 0 bases and J by 2 bases, with 14 bases between. This CDR3 reads CASSLADGFLNYGYTF. The CDR3 DNA follows: TGCGCCAGCAGCTTGGCCGACGGCTTCCTCAACTATGGCTACACCTTC.

This clonotype was counted many times. The chain has TRBV20-1 and TRBJ2-1; 8 positions agree with TRBD1. V shed 3 bases and J 7 bases; nucleotides not matched to a gene: 8. This CDR3 comprises 14 residues. Germline values: CDR1 DFQATT, CDR2 SNEGSKA (reference sequence). The CDR3: CSASGGRTGNEQFF. CDR3 nucleotides: TGCAGTGCTAGTGGAGGGAGGACAGGGAATGAGCAGTTCTTC.

The rearrangement joins TRBV20-1 to TRBJ1-5; unclear D gene. The length of the CDR3 is 12 residues. Trimming left V 4 bases short and J 1 base short, with 5 bases between. Germline CDR1 reads DFQATT; CDR2 reads SNEGSKA (reference sequence). DNA of the CDR3: TGCAGTGCTACTCGGAGCAATCAGCCCCAGCATTTT. Translating gives CSATRSNQPQHF.

This clonotype came up a few times. The genes are TRBV20-1 and TRBJ2-1; D not resolved. CDR3 size: 15 residues. V lost 6 bases and J 0 bases, leaving 15 bases between the germline ends. CDR1 DFQATT and CDR2 SNEGSKA come from the germline V gene (reference sequence). The CDR3 DNA reads as TGCAGTGCAACCGTCAGGCGGAGCTCCTACAATGAGCAGTTCTTC. Translating it yields CSATVRRSSYNEQFF.

This clonotype has just a few counts. The chain links TRBV29-1 to TRBJ2-7; D not resolved. Germline CDR1 reads SQVTM; CDR2 reads ANQGSEA. This CDR3 is 11 amino acids long. Deletions cut 1 base from V and 4 bases from J, with 5 bases between. The CDR3 loop reads CSVEAAYEQYF. The DNA of the CDR3 is TGCAGCGTTGAAGCGGCGTACGAGCAGTACTTC.

This chain links TRBV13 with TRBJ2-5; 7 bases align to TRBD1. V was clipped by 0 bases and J by 2 bases; unmatched bases: 6. There are 16 residues in the CDR3. Germline loops: CDR1 PRHDT, CDR2 FYEKMQ (reference sequence). The CDR3: CASSLGPTGAQETQYF. The CDR3 DNA is TGTGCCAGCAGCTTAGGCCCCACAGGGGCGCAAGAGACCCAGTACTTC.

V is TRBV4-1 and J is TRBJ1-2; D is perhaps TRBD1 (5 bases). Trimming took off 0 bases at V and 4 bases at J, with 9 bases between the two ends. The CDR3 has 14 amino acids. CDR1 is MGHRA and CDR2 is YSYEKL in the germline V gene. The CDR3 region is CASSQEDRGYGYTF. The DNA of the CDR3 is TGCGCCAGCAGCCAAGAAGACAGAGGCTATGGCTACACCTTC.

This clonotype was counted only a few times. The chain joins TRBV5-4 to TRBJ1-2, with D unclear. The CDR3 runs to 14 residues. The V gene's germline CDR1 is SGHNT and CDR2 YYREEE (reference sequence). V was trimmed by 1 base and J by 2 bases, leaving 9 bases between them. CDR3 sequence: CASSLLGGNYGYTF. The CDR3 DNA reads TGTGCCAGCAGCTTGCTGGGCGGCAACTATGGCTACACCTTC.

The CDR3 sequence: CASSPTDTSYEQYF. CDR3 coding DNA: TGTGCCAGCTCACCAACAGACACGTCCTACGAGCAGTACTTC. V gene TRBV18 combines with J gene TRBJ2-7; no clear D gene. Trimming took off 2 bases at V and 1 base at J, with 9 bases between the two ends. The length of the CDR3 is 14 residues. Germline CDR1 KGHSH, CDR2 LQKENI. The whole variable domain, filled in from reference TRBV18 and TRBJ2-7, reads NAGVMQNPRHLVRRRGQEARLRCSPMKGHSHVYWYRQLPEEGLKFMVYLQKENIIDESGMPKERFSAEFPKEGPSILRIQQVVRGDSAAYFCASSPTDTSYEQYFGPGTRLTVT.